These T cell receptor beta chains were read from a single sample in a study of T cells after yellow fever vaccination. TCRdb reprocessed the 5' RACE reads with MiXCR, giving one entry per CDR3 protein. The table shows about 210,000 distinct CDR3 sequences, with around 6.7% occurring only once. The sample here was CD4+ T cells sorted from PBMCs, taken on the day of the yellow fever booster vaccination. The receptors originated from a man aged 30 to 39 who received the YFV17D yellow fever vaccine. CDR3s include the opening cysteine and the closing phenylalanine or tryptophan. D genes are given only for firm matches. Size values are once, few and many counts, or a class for expanded clones, and some rows have none.

d_gene	abundance	v_gene	j_gene	CDR3aa	CDR3nt
TRBD2	few	TRBV25-1	TRBJ2-1	CASSERLAGGDEQFF	TGTGCCAGCAGTGAAAGGCTAGCGGGAGGGGATGAGCAGTTCTTC
TRBD2	many	TRBV12-3/TRBV12-4	TRBJ2-3	CASNISGRAGTDTQYF	TGTGCCAGCAACATTAGCGGGAGGGCCGGCACAGATACGCAGTATTTT
-	many	TRBV4-3	TRBJ1-6	CASSPSGQGYSPLHF	TGCGCCAGCAGCCCATCCGGGCAGGGTTATTCACCCCTCCACTTT
TRBD2	many	TRBV7-2	TRBJ2-3	CASSPTSGSGTDTQYF	TGTGCCAGCAGCCCGACTAGCGGGAGTGGCACAGATACGCAGTATTTT
-	-	TRBV9	TRBJ2-1	CASSKRAGPTVDEQFF	TGTGCCAGCAGCAAGAGAGCGGGCCCGACGGTGGATGAGCAGTTCTTC
-	-	TRBV20-1	TRBJ1-5	CSARGGESNQPQHF	TGCAGTGCTCGCGGCGGGGAGAGCAATCAGCCCCAGCATTTT
-	many	TRBV12-3/TRBV12-4	TRBJ2-3	CASSLQVPPDTQYF	TGTGCCAGCAGTTTGCAGGTCCCCCCAGATACGCAGTATTTT
TRBD2	few	TRBV5-4	TRBJ2-7	CASSLDGGGAYEQYF	TGTGCCAGCAGCTTAGACGGCGGGGGAGCCTACGAGCAGTACTTC
TRBD2	many	TRBV11-2	TRBJ2-7	CASSRTLGLAGDSYEQYF	TGTGCCAGCAGCCGGACATTAGGACTAGCGGGAGATAGCTACGAGCAGTACTTC
TRBD1	-	TRBV15	TRBJ1-4	CATTQDRGIEKLFF	TGTGCCACCACCCAAGACAGGGGAATTGAAAAACTGTTTTTT
TRBD1	few	TRBV10-3	TRBJ2-6	CAIRAGTGTSSGANVLTF	TGTGCCATCAGGGCCGGGACAGGGACTTCCTCTGGGGCCAACGTCCTGACTTTC
-	many	TRBV3-1	TRBJ2-3	CASSQADTQYF	TGTGCCAGCAGTCAGGCGGATACGCAGTATTTT
TRBD1	-	TRBV10-3	TRBJ2-5	CAISDRGGASETQYF	TGTGCCATCAGTGATAGAGGGGGCGCGTCTGAGACCCAGTACTTC
-	few	TRBV5-4	TRBJ2-1	CASSLNSGSYNEQFF	TGTGCCAGCAGCTTGAATAGCGGATCCTACAATGAGCAGTTCTTC
-	many	TRBV7-9	TRBJ2-1	CASSPWEGEYYNEQFF	TGTGCCAGCAGCCCCTGGGAGGGGGAGTACTACAATGAGCAGTTCTTC
TRBD2	many	TRBV6-1	TRBJ2-1	CASRSSGRYNEQFF	TGTGCCAGCAGGTCTAGCGGGAGATACAATGAGCAGTTCTTC
-	-	TRBV20-1	TRBJ2-7	CSANRDSSYEQYF	TGCAGTGCAAACCGGGACTCCTCCTACGAGCAGTACTTC
-	-	TRBV12-3/TRBV12-4	TRBJ1-1	CASSSLQTRAEAFF	TGTGCCAGCAGCTCCCTCCAAACCCGGGCTGAAGCTTTCTTT
-	many	TRBV20-1	TRBJ2-4	CSEEYGNIQYF	TGCAGTGAAGAGTACGGAAACATTCAGTACTTC
-	many	TRBV28	TRBJ2-7	CASSLGPVEQYF	TGTGCCAGCAGTCTCGGGCCTGTGGAGCAGTACTTC
-	-	TRBV12-3/TRBV12-4	TRBJ2-7	CASTQAGREQYF	TGTGCCAGCACCCAGGCAGGGCGCGAGCAGTACTTC
-	-	TRBV5-5	TRBJ1-1	CASRRGGGGTEAFF	TGTGCCAGCAGGAGGGGGGGAGGAGGCACTGAAGCTTTCTTT
-	-	TRBV2	TRBJ2-1	CASSEQDRSEQFF	TGTGCCAGCAGTGAACAGGATCGGTCTGAGCAGTTCTTC
-	few	TRBV20-1	TRBJ2-3	CSASGFLSTDTQYF	TGCAGTGCTTCTGGGTTCCTTAGCACAGATACGCAGTATTTT
-	many	TRBV5-1	TRBJ1-4	CASSLGPTGNDEKLFF	TGCGCCAGCAGCTTGGGGCCAACAGGGAATGATGAAAAACTGTTTTTT
-	few	TRBV3-1	TRBJ1-5	CASSQERGNRF	TGTGCCAGCAGCCAAGAAAGGGGGAACCGCTTT
TRBD1	-	TRBV5-4	TRBJ2-7	CASSPGTGGAYFQYF	TGTGCCAGCAGCCCGGGGACAGGGGGCGCCTACTTCCAGTACTTC
-	few	TRBV7-9	TRBJ2-7	CASSSRADSYEQYF	TGTGCCAGCAGCTCTCGGGCGGACTCCTACGAGCAGTACTTC
TRBD1	few	TRBV29-1	TRBJ2-6	CSVGRTGSSGANVLTF	TGCAGCGTTGGCAGGACAGGGTCGTCAGGGGCCAACGTCCTGACTTTC
-	few	TRBV3-1	TRBJ2-7	CASSRDNRYEQYF	TGTGCCAGCAGCCGGGACAACCGCTACGAGCAGTACTTC
-	few	TRBV5-1	TRBJ2-2	CASSLDPGPAGELFF	TGCGCCAGCAGCTTGGACCCGGGCCCGGCCGGGGAGCTGTTTTTT
TRBD2	-	TRBV25-1	TRBJ2-7	CASSESGGTYEQYF	TGTGCCAGCAGTGAATCGGGGGGGACCTACGAGCAGTACTTC
-	few	TRBV30	TRBJ2-2	CAWSALAAGELFF	TGTGCCTGGTCCGCCCTGGCGGCCGGGGAGCTGTTTTTT
-	-	TRBV20-1	TRBJ2-5	CSAGLEETQYF	TGCAGTGCGGGCTTGGAAGAGACCCAGTACTTC
-	-	TRBV10-3	TRBJ2-6	CTISLYPLTGTGANVLTF	TGTACCATCAGTTTATACCCCCTCACAGGGACTGGGGCCAACGTCCTGACTTTC
-	many	TRBV20-1	TRBJ2-5	CSATDYRQETQYF	TGCAGTGCGACGGACTACCGACAAGAGACCCAGTACTTC
TRBD2	-	TRBV20-1	TRBJ2-1	CSAPLRGGAYNEQFF	TGCAGTGCTCCCCTGAGGGGAGGGGCCTACAATGAGCAGTTCTTC
-	many	TRBV11-2	TRBJ2-4	CASSLLIGPTAGLAKNIQYF	TGTGCCAGCAGCTTATTAATAGGTCCTACGGCGGGGCTAGCCAAAAACATTCAGTACTTC
-	many	TRBV6-5	TRBJ1-2	CASSTHGSPANYGYTF	TGTGCCAGCAGTACCCATGGATCGCCAGCTAACTATGGCTACACCTTC
-	-	TRBV5-1	TRBJ2-1	CASSLGTRSYNEQFF	TGCGCCAGCAGCTTGGGAACTCGGTCCTACAATGAGCAGTTCTTC
-	many	TRBV7-9	TRBJ1-4	CASSSPRGREKLFF	TGTGCCAGCAGCTCTCCCAGGGGAAGAGAAAAACTGTTTTTT
-	-	TRBV12-3/TRBV12-4	TRBJ2-2	CASSFPSSTGELFF	TGTGCCAGCAGTTTTCCATCGTCCACCGGGGAGCTGTTTTTT
-	many	TRBV29-1	TRBJ2-5	CSVGGAGETQYF	TGCAGCGTTGGGGGGGCTGGAGAGACCCAGTACTTC
-	many	TRBV15	TRBJ2-5	CATSKGQGQETQYF	TGTGCCACCAGCAAGGGTCAGGGGCAAGAGACCCAGTACTTC